This passage covers 32 T cell receptor beta chains from one sample sequenced in a study of blood T cells in healthy people across ages. A second PCR of about 7 to 12 cycles used a sample-barcoded 5' primer and a J-beta primer mix. From the 5' RACE reads, TCRdb called clonotypes with MiXCR, one entry per CDR3 protein. The data show over a million distinct CDR3 sequences, around 59% seen once. The sample was blood. These receptors all come from a man younger than 35 in good health.

This clonotype was seen only a few times. The chain links TRBV12-3 or TRBV12-4 to TRBJ1-5; a possible D gene is TRBD1 (6 bases). V was cut by 6 bases and J by 6 bases, with 15 bases left in between. CDR3 size: 14 residues. The CDR3 protein is CASSTAGVTQPQHF. The CDR3 region has the DNA TGTGCCAGCAGCACAGCAGGGGTTACTCAGCCCCAGCATTTT.

The J gene is TRBJ2-3, the V gene TRBV4-2; tentative D call: TRBD2 (5 bases). Trimming stripped 6 bases from V and 5 bases from J, with 24 bases between. The CDR3 sequence is 17 residues long. Germline CDR1 is LGHNA and CDR2 is YNFKEQ. Here the CDR3 reads CASSSPPDSRSEDTQYF. The CDR3 DNA is TGTGCCAGCAGTTCCCCTCCGGACTCAAGATCTGAAGATACGCAGTATTTT.

This chain joins TRBV20-1 and TRBJ1-2; 9 nucleotides align to TRBD1. The length of the CDR3 is 13 residues. Germline loops: CDR1 DFQATT, CDR2 SNEGSKA (reference sequence). V gave up 5 bases and J gave up 6 bases; unmatched junction bases: 7. The CDR3 nucleotides are TGCAGTGCTCGGGACAGGGTGGGGGATGGCTACACCTTC. Protein product: CSARDRVGDGYTF.

This clonotype was counted many times. The rearrangement joins TRBV5-6 to TRBJ2-3; D is ambiguous. Deletions cut 4 bases from V and 2 bases from J, with 5 bases between. Germline assignment: CDR1 SGHDT and CDR2 YYEEEE. This CDR3 has 12 residues. This CDR3 reads CASSQYTDTQYF. CDR3 nucleotides: TGTGCCAGCAGCCAGTACACAGATACGCAGTATTTT.

The gene calls are TRBV7-2 and TRBJ1-2, with 8 bases identical to TRBD1. Germline V CDR1 and CDR2: SGHTA, FQGNSA. CDR3 length equals 16 residues. Trimming took 5 bases from V and 7 from J; bases not matched to a gene: 15. The CDR3 bases are TGTGCCAGCAGCGCCCGGACAGGGAAGGGAAGTGGTGGCTACACCTTC. This codes for CASSARTGKGSGGYTF.

This chain uses TRBV20-1 with TRBJ2-1; 7 bases fit TRBD1. The ends lost 3 bases at V and 4 bases at J; junction bases unmatched: 9. Germline CDR1 and CDR2: DFQATT and SNEGSKA (reference sequence). The CDR3 consists of 15 residues. The CDR3: CSASPDRVGYNEQFF. The CDR3 nucleotides are TGCAGTGCTAGCCCAGACAGGGTGGGTTACAATGAGCAGTTCTTC.

The chain joins TRBV28 to TRBJ2-7; D unclear. The CDR3 totals 13 residues. Germline V gene lookup returns CDR1 MDHEN and CDR2 SYDVKM. The ends were cut back, 4 bases at V and 6 bases at J, with 13 bases in the middle. In DNA form, the CDR3 reads TGTGCCAGCAGTTCCCCAGACACCTGCGAGCAGTACTTC. It encodes CASSSPDTCEQYF. The whole variable domain, filled in from reference TRBV28 and TRBJ2-7, reads DVKVTQSSRYLVKRTGEKVFLECVQDMDHENMFWYRQDPGLGLRLIYFSYDVKMKEKGDIPEGYSVSREKKERFSLILESASTNQTSMYLCASSSPDTCEQYFGPGTRLTVT.

The gene calls are TRBV7-6 and TRBJ1-4; tentative D call: TRBD1 (5 bases). The V and J ends lost 5 bases and 13 bases respectively, with 23 bases between them. Germline CDR1 reads SGHVS; CDR2 reads FNYEAQ. The CDR3 runs 15 residues. The CDR3 DNA follows: TGTGCCAGCAGCCCGGACCCTGGCCTCGGGGGAGGACTGTTTTTT. This gives the protein CASSPDPGLGGGLFF.

This clonotype has just a few counts. The chain uses TRBV7-2 and TRBJ1-4; D is possibly TRBD1 (6 bases). The CDR3 sequence is 15 residues long. CDR1 SGHTA and CDR2 FQGNSA come from the germline V gene. V lost 1 base to trimming and J lost 7 bases, with 13 bases between them. CDR3 coding DNA: TGTGCCAGCAGCTTAGTGGGGGCCGGAGTTGAAAAACTGTTTTTT. This encodes CASSLVGAGVEKLFF. Complete variable domain (other parts from reference TRBV7-2 and TRBJ1-4): GAGVSQSPSNKVTEKGKDVELRCDPISGHTALYWYRQSLGQGLEFLIYFQGNSAPDKSGLPSDRFSAERTGGSVSTLTIQRTQQEDSAVYLCASSLVGAGVEKLFFGSGTQLSVL.

The chain employs TRBV29-1 and TRBJ1-3, with D perhaps TRBD1 (5 bases). The CDR3 covers 13 residues. The V gene's germline CDR1 is SQVTM and CDR2 ANQGSEA. Trimming removed 7 bases at V and 2 bases at J, with 12 bases between. The CDR3 sequence is CSARGVPGNTIYF. As DNA, the CDR3 is TGCAGCGCCCGGGGGGTCCCTGGAAACACCATATATTTT.

This clonotype was picked up a small number of times. V is TRBV15 and J is TRBJ2-1, with 11 bases aligning to TRBD2. This CDR3 spans 13 amino acids. CDR1 is LNHNV, CDR2 YYDKDF, per germline (reference sequence). V gave up 6 bases and J gave up 7 bases; unmatched junction bases: 2. The CDR3 reads CATRTSGTNEQFF. In DNA form, the CDR3 reads TGTGCCACCAGGACTAGCGGGACAAATGAGCAGTTCTTC.

The chain couples TRBV4-3 to TRBJ2-7; D unresolved. Trimming stripped 0 bases from V and 4 bases from J, with 10 bases between. The CDR3 sequence is 14 residues long. Germline V gene lookup returns CDR1 LGHNA and CDR2 YSLEER. The CDR3, as DNA: TGCGCCAGCAGCCAAGATCGGGTCAGATACGAGCAGTACTTC. It specifies CASSQDRVRYEQYF.

J is TRBJ2-7 and V is TRBV20-1, with TRBD2 matching over 11 bases. The CDR3 runs to 15 residues. CDR1 and CDR2 (germline): DFQATT, SNEGSKA (reference sequence). Germline trimming cut 3 bases from V and 2 bases from J; bases unmatched to any gene: 6. The CDR3 sequence: CSASNVAGGPYEQYF. The CDR3 region has the DNA TGCAGTGCTAGCAATGTAGCGGGGGGGCCCTACGAGCAGTACTTC.

This rearrangement joins TRBV6-1 to TRBJ1-5, with no clear D. V dropped 0 bases and J dropped 0 bases, with 6 bases sitting between them. Germline V CDR1 and CDR2: MNHNS, SASEGT. CDR3 length equals 15 residues. For the CDR3, the DNA is TGTGCCAGCAGTGAAGCGGCCTATAGCAATCAGCCCCAGCATTTT. It yields the protein CASSEAAYSNQPQHF.

In its sample, this clonotype was seen a few times. This chain joins TRBV4-3 and TRBJ2-7; 10 bases are a match to TRBD1. V was pared by 0 bases and J by 6 bases, with 8 bases of the junction left unmatched. Germline V lookup: CDR1 LGHNA, CDR2 YSLEER. CDR3 length: 16 amino acids. This CDR3 is CASSQDAGTGASEQYF. The CDR3 DNA reads as TGCGCCAGCAGCCAAGATGCCGGGACAGGGGCTTCCGAGCAGTACTTC.

V usage is TRBV5-5 and J usage is TRBJ1-5, with TRBD1 matching over 7 bases. From germline, CDR1 is SGHKS and CDR2 YYEKEE (reference sequence). The trim removed 5 bases at V and 4 bases at J, leaving 6 bases unmatched. The CDR3 spans 14 residues. For the CDR3, the DNA is TGTGCCAGCAGGTGGGACAGAACTAATCAGCCCCAGCATTTT. It translates to CASRWDRTNQPQHF.

The chain has TRBV7-2 and TRBJ2-7; no firm D call. Trimming took 2 bases from V and 6 from J, leaving 11 bases between them. Germline-derived CDR1 and CDR2 are SGHTA and FQGNSA. The CDR3 is made up of 13 amino acids. CDR3 loop: CASSLNRYGEQYF. In DNA form, the CDR3 reads TGTGCCAGCAGCTTAAATCGGTACGGCGAGCAGTACTTC.

The count of this clonotype is one. CDR3 in DNA: TGCGCCAGCAGCCAGGAATTTCGGACAGGGACCTACGAGCAGTACTTC. Protein sequence: CASSQEFRTGTYEQYF. The V gene is TRBV4-1, the J gene TRBJ2-7, with 8 bases fitting TRBD1. This CDR3 is 16 amino acids long. Germline lookup yields CDR1 MGHRA and CDR2 YSYEKL. After removal of 3 bases from V and 2 bases from J, the junction contained 9 bases not matched to a gene.

This sequence joins TRBV28 and TRBJ2-7; the D gene is possibly TRBD2 (6 bases). The V end was cut by 5 bases, the J end by 1 base, with 12 bases between. Per the germline V gene, CDR1 is MDHEN and CDR2 is SYDVKM. The CDR3 contains 14 residues. CDR3 bases: TGTGCCAGCAGTGTCCCGACTAGGTCCTACGAGCAGTACTTC. Encoded protein: CASSVPTRSYEQYF.

The chain is built from TRBV20-1 and TRBJ1-6, with 8 bases that match TRBD1. Looked up from germline, CDR1 is DFQATT and CDR2 is SNEGSKA (reference sequence). With 3 bases clipped from V and 6 bases from J, the junction kept 10 bases outside the gene matches. The CDR3 sequence is 16 residues long. The CDR3 nucleotides are TGCAGTGCTAGCCCAGACAGGGGCCTAATTAATTCACCCCTCCACTTT. Its translation is CSASPDRGLINSPLHF.

The V gene is TRBV7-9, the J gene TRBJ1-1; D unresolved. Looked up from germline, CDR1 is SEHNR and CDR2 is FQNEAQ (reference sequence). V was shortened by 8 bases and J by 1 base, with 11 bases between the two germline ends. The CDR3 covers 13 residues. CDR3 DNA: TGTGCCAGCTCGAAAACCCAGAACACTGAAGCTTTCTTT. Its translation is CASSKTQNTEAFF. Based on the CDR3 plus reference TRBV7-9 and TRBJ1-1, the full variable domain is DTGVSQNPRHKITKRGQNVTFRCDPISEHNRLYWYRQTLGQGPEFLTYFQNEAQLEKSRLLSDRFSAERPKGSFSTLEIQRTEQGDSAMYLCASSKTQNTEAFFGQGTRLTVV.

V is TRBV19 and J is TRBJ1-1; tentatively, D is TRBD1 (5 bases). V gave up 4 bases and J gave up 1 base, with 10 bases separating them. CDR3 length: 14 residues. Germline V gives CDR1 LNHDA, CDR2 SQIVND (reference sequence). This chain's CDR3 is CASSTGRWNTEAFF. CDR3 bases: TGTGCCAGTAGTACGGGACGGTGGAACACTGAAGCTTTCTTT. The whole variable domain, filled in from reference TRBV19 and TRBJ1-1, reads DGGITQSPKYLFRKEGQNVTLSCEQNLNHDAMYWYRQDPGQGLRLIYYSQIVNDFQKGDIAEGYSVSREKKESFPLTVTSAQKNPTAFYLCASSTGRWNTEAFFGQGTRLTVV.

This clonotype was detected a few times. This chain connects TRBV7-6 to TRBJ2-7; D gene ambiguous. Germline-derived CDR1 and CDR2 are SGHVS and FNYEAQ. This CDR3 region has 19 residues. V was trimmed by 1 base and J by 9 bases, leaving 31 bases between them. As DNA, the CDR3 is TGTGCCAGCAGCTTAGTTCATGGAGAAGCCAACAGTCAACATACTGCGCAGTACTTC. Translating gives CASSLVHGEANSQHTAQYF.

The CDR3 here is CASSFLAGAPPDTQYF. DNA for the CDR3: TGTGCCAGCAGCTTTCTAGCGGGGGCGCCCCCAGATACGCAGTATTTT. This chain uses TRBV7-2 with TRBJ2-3; 10 bases agree with TRBD2. Trimming cost V 3 bases and J 4 bases; bases outside gene matches: 7. Germline CDR1 reads SGHTA; CDR2 reads FQGNSA. CDR3 size: 16 residues.

The chain is built from TRBV7-2 and TRBJ2-1, with 7 nucleotides matching TRBD2. This CDR3 comprises 13 residues. J gave up 9 bases and V 8 bases, and 10 bases lay outside the gene matches. Per the germline V gene, CDR1 is SGHTA and CDR2 is FQGNSA. The chain's CDR3 is CASREGGGPEQFF. For the CDR3, the DNA is TGTGCCAGCCGGGAAGGCGGGGGACCTGAGCAGTTCTTC.

This chain uses TRBV12-3 or TRBV12-4 with TRBJ2-1; D perhaps matches TRBD2 (6 bases). V was shortened by 6 bases and J by 8 bases, with 14 bases between the two germline ends. This CDR3 spans 13 amino acids. CDR3 sequence reads: CASSGDRRDEQFF. The CDR3 DNA sequence: TGTGCCAGCAGCGGAGATAGGAGGGATGAGCAGTTCTTC.

The chain has TRBV9 and TRBJ2-3; D is possibly TRBD1 (5 bases). Per the germline V gene, CDR1 is SGDLS and CDR2 is YYNGEE. V lost 6 bases, J lost 2 bases, and 13 bases lay in between. The CDR3 has 14 amino acids. The CDR3 spells CASTEAGITDTQYF. The CDR3, as DNA: TGTGCCAGCACCGAGGCAGGGATCACAGATACGCAGTATTTT. Supplemented by reference TRBV9 and TRBJ2-3, the full variable domain reads DSGVTQTPKHLITATGQRVTLRCSPRSGDLSVYWYQQSLDQGLQFLIQYYNGEERAKGNILERFSAQQFPDLHSELNLSSLELGDSALYFCASTEAGITDTQYFGPGTRLTVL.

The chain couples TRBV12-3 or TRBV12-4 to TRBJ2-7; maybe TRBD1 (6 bases). This CDR3 comprises 14 residues. V was trimmed by 3 bases and J by 0 bases, leaving 9 bases between them. The DNA for the CDR3 is TGTGCCAGCAGTTTTGGGGACACCTCCTACGAGCAGTACTTC. Amino acid sequence: CASSFGDTSYEQYF.

This CDR3 reads CASSLKGTGTRADTQYF. The CDR3 region has the DNA TGTGCCAGCAGCTTAAAGGGCACCGGGACTCGCGCAGATACGCAGTATTTT. The chain recombines TRBV7-9 with TRBJ2-3, with D perhaps matching TRBD2 (6 bases). V was shortened by 2 bases and J by 4 bases, with 19 bases between the two germline ends. Looked up from germline, CDR1 is SEHNR and CDR2 is FQNEAQ (reference sequence). The CDR3 sequence is 17 residues long.

This chain uses TRBV15 with TRBJ1-2; 9 bases are shared with TRBD1. V lost 9 bases, J lost 3 bases, and 11 bases stayed unmatched. The CDR3 has 15 amino acids. CDR1 and CDR2 from the germline V gene are LNHNV and YYDKDF (reference sequence). The CDR3 sequence is CATSVPGQGHYGYTF. The CDR3 nucleotides read TGTGCCACTTCGGTGCCGGGACAGGGACACTATGGCTACACCTTC.

The chain is built from TRBV28 and TRBJ2-4; D unclear. CDR1 and CDR2 from the germline V gene are MDHEN and SYDVKM. V shed 6 bases and J shed 5 bases, with 8 bases lying between them. The CDR3 extends over 12 amino acids. CDR3 sequence reads: CASRGFENIQYF. CDR3 coding DNA: TGTGCCAGCAGGGGGTTTGAAAACATTCAGTACTTC.

This chain links TRBV14 with TRBJ1-2, with TRBD1 as a possible D gene (5 bases). Germline lookup yields CDR1 SGHDN and CDR2 FVKESK. The CDR3 covers 15 residues. Trimming left V 0 bases short and J 0 bases short, with 8 bases between. CDR3 bases: TGTGCCAGCAGCCAAGATAGGGGATCTAACTATGGCTACACCTTC. This translates into CASSQDRGSNYGYTF.